Listed here are 22 T cell receptor beta chains from one sample, sequenced in a study of T cell responses to AZD1222 COVID-19 vaccine. The protocol was immunoSEQ multiplex PCR, while the TCRdb copy is restricted to in-frame clones and leaves out a portion. The sample holds roughly 80,000 clones; about 89% are singletons and the top ten take roughly 4.3%. Sequenced here: peripheral blood, sampled on day 0 of MenACWY control vaccination. The receptors originated from an adult in good health.

The genes are TRBV6-5 and TRBJ2-7, with 8 bases that match TRBD1. The CDR3 has 15 amino acids. The V gene's germline CDR1 is MNHEY and CDR2 SVGAGI. Trimming at V came to 5 bases and at J to 7 bases, leaving 13 bases not matched to a gene. The chain's CDR3 is CASSPGQGYDREQYF. The DNA for the CDR3 is TGTGCCAGCAGTCCCGGACAGGGCTACGATAGGGAGCAGTACTTC.

The chain's CDR3 is CASSYARTYEQYF. The CDR3 region has the DNA TGTGCCAGCAGTTACGCCAGAACCTACGAGCAGTACTTC. V and J are TRBV6-6 and TRBJ2-7; the D is unclear. This CDR3 has 13 amino acids. V was clipped by 2 bases and J by 2 bases, with 7 bases between them. Looked up from germline, CDR1 is MNHNY and CDR2 is SVGAGI (reference sequence).

The chain joins TRBV6-6 to TRBJ1-4; D may be TRBD1 (6 bases). With 6 bases removed from V and 5 bases from J, the gap between germline ends came to 13 bases. The CDR3 contains 14 residues. From germline, CDR1 is MNHNY and CDR2 SVGAGI (reference sequence). The CDR3 reads CASRIQGLNEKLFF. In DNA form, the CDR3 reads TGTGCCAGCAGGATACAGGGCTTAAATGAAAAACTGTTTTTT.

The chain recombines TRBV27 with TRBJ2-7, with 8 bases identical to TRBD2. Germline values: CDR1 MNHEY, CDR2 SMNVEV (reference sequence). J gave up 5 bases and V 6 bases, and 18 bases lay outside the gene matches. The CDR3 is 17 amino acids. The CDR3 protein is CASSLLSSGLGSNEQYF. CDR3 DNA: TGTGCCAGCAGCCTTCTTTCGTCGGGACTAGGGAGTAACGAGCAGTACTTC.

The chain links TRBV19 to TRBJ2-2; TRBD1 or TRBD2 may be the D gene (6 bases each). The CDR3 runs 17 residues. Germline CDR1 reads LNHDA; CDR2 reads SQIVND (reference sequence). The ends were cut back, 6 bases at V and 2 bases at J, with 19 bases in the middle. Here the CDR3 DNA reads TGTGCCAGTAGACTCAAGGGGGGTTCTTACAACACCGGGGAGCTGTTTTTT. Protein sequence: CASRLKGGSYNTGELFF. Complete variable domain (other parts from reference TRBV19 and TRBJ2-2): DGGITQSPKYLFRKEGQNVTLSCEQNLNHDAMYWYRQDPGQGLRLIYYSQIVNDFQKGDIAEGYSVSREKKESFPLTVTSAQKNPTAFYLCASRLKGGSYNTGELFFGEGSRLTVL.

V usage is TRBV30 and J usage is TRBJ1-1, with D tentatively TRBD1 (5 bases). This CDR3 has 13 residues. Per the germline V gene, CDR1 is GTSNPN and CDR2 is SVGIG (reference sequence). The ends were cut back, 0 bases at V and 5 bases at J, with 10 bases in the middle. This chain's CDR3 is CAWSVDGGTEAFF. The CDR3 DNA reads TGTGCCTGGAGTGTAGACGGGGGGACTGAAGCTTTCTTT.

V is TRBV6-5 and J is TRBJ2-6; D gene ambiguous. The length of the CDR3 is 13 residues. Germline V gives CDR1 MNHEY, CDR2 SVGAGI. The ends were cut back, 4 bases at V and 4 bases at J, with 5 bases in the middle. This chain's CDR3 is CASSLAGANVLTF. Here the CDR3 DNA reads TGTGCCAGCAGTTTGGCAGGGGCCAACGTCCTGACTTTC.

The chain uses TRBV10-2 and TRBJ1-5; D is unclear. The germline V gene encodes CDR1 WSHSY and CDR2 SAAADI. The CDR3 length is 15 residues. The V end lost 2 bases, the J end lost 3 bases, and 11 bases lay between the germline ends. The CDR3 sequence: CASSEGKAPNQPQHF. The DNA for the CDR3 is TGCGCCAGCAGTGAGGGAAAAGCGCCCAATCAGCCCCAGCATTTT.

The V gene is TRBV24-1, the J gene TRBJ2-3, with TRBD2 identical over 7 bases. This CDR3 has 14 residues. With 9 bases clipped from V and 2 bases from J, the junction kept 7 bases outside the gene matches. Per germline, CDR1 KGHDR and CDR2 SFDVKD. The CDR3 nucleotides are TGTGCCACCCGAAGACTAGCCGACACAGATACGCAGTATTTT. Protein product: CATRRLADTDTQYF.

The rearrangement uses TRBV11-2 and TRBJ2-7; 10 nucleotides line up with TRBD2. Germline V lookup: CDR1 SGHAT, CDR2 FQNNGV. The V and J ends lost 0 bases and 2 bases, in that order; junction bases with no gene match: 16. This CDR3 region has 20 residues. CDR3 sequence: CASSLEELVAGGLPPYEQYF. The CDR3 bases are TGTGCCAGCAGCTTAGAGGAGTTAGTAGCGGGAGGCTTACCTCCCTACGAGCAGTACTTC.

The chain recombines TRBV25-1 with TRBJ1-2, with 9 bases lining up with TRBD1. The CDR3 has 15 residues. Germline V gene lookup returns CDR1 MGHDK and CDR2 SYGVNS. After removal of 2 bases from V and 4 bases from J, the junction contained 5 bases not matched to a gene. The CDR3 bases are TGTGCCAGCAGTGAACCGGGACAGGGCGTCTATGGCTACACCTTC. Translation gives CASSEPGQGVYGYTF.

The chain links TRBV29-1 to TRBJ1-1, with D tentatively TRBD1 (5 bases). The germline V gene encodes CDR1 SQVTM and CDR2 ANQGSEA. V dropped 3 bases and J dropped 3 bases, with 11 bases sitting between them. This CDR3 has 13 amino acids. The CDR3: CSVDGTADTEAFF. The CDR3 DNA reads TGCAGCGTTGATGGGACTGCGGACACTGAAGCTTTCTTT.

V and J are TRBV2 and TRBJ2-1; 8 nucleotides agree with TRBD2. V lost 7 bases to trimming and J lost 7 bases; unmatched junction nucleotides: 9. The CDR3 contains 14 residues. The germline gives CDR1 SNHLY, CDR2 FYNNEI. CDR3 in DNA: TGTGCCAGCACTAGAAGCGGGAGTGGGAATGAGCAGTTCTTC. This codes for CASTRSGSGNEQFF.

J is TRBJ2-7 and V is TRBV3-1 (or the pseudogene TRBV3-2); a possible D gene is TRBD2 (9 bases). The V gene lost 0 bases and the J gene lost 3 bases, with 27 bases spanning the gap. CDR3 size: 20 residues. Germline V CDR1 and CDR2: LGHDT, YNNKEL (reference sequence). CDR3 in amino acids: CASSQDRTGREGLAYYEQYF. The CDR3 DNA reads TGTGCCAGCAGCCAAGATAGGACAGGGCGGGAGGGACTAGCCTACTACGAGCAGTACTTC.

This chain connects TRBV7-2 to TRBJ2-5; perhaps D is TRBD1 or TRBD2 (5 bases each). V was pared by 4 bases and J by 2 bases, with 11 bases between. The CDR3 is 14 amino acids. Per the germline V gene, CDR1 is SGHTA and CDR2 is FQGNSA. The CDR3 DNA sequence: TGTGCCAGCAGCTGGGGGACGGTACAAGAGACCCAGTACTTC. It yields the protein CASSWGTVQETQYF. The full variable domain, its missing parts supplied by reference TRBV7-2 and TRBJ2-5, is GAGVSQSPSNKVTEKGKDVELRCDPISGHTALYWYRQSLGQGLEFLIYFQGNSAPDKSGLPSDRFSAERTGGSVSTLTIQRTQQEDSAVYLCASSWGTVQETQYFGPGTRLLVL.

This clone has only one observation. This sequence joins TRBV6-5 and TRBJ1-1, with 7 bases matching TRBD1. Germline trimming cut 6 bases from V and 4 bases from J; bases unmatched to any gene: 8. Germline assignment: CDR1 MNHEY and CDR2 SVGAGI. CDR3 size: 14 residues. The CDR3 sequence: CASSQNRGFTEAFF. The CDR3 DNA reads as TGTGCCAGCAGCCAGAACAGGGGCTTCACTGAAGCTTTCTTT.

The V call is TRBV19, the J call TRBJ2-1; D unresolved. CDR1 and CDR2 from the germline V gene are LNHDA and SQIVND (reference sequence). Trimming stripped 2 bases from V and 6 bases from J, with 8 bases between. The CDR3 is 13 residues long. The CDR3 DNA reads as TGTGCCAGTAGTATAATCCTCCCCAATGAGCAGTTCTTC. It specifies CASSIILPNEQFF.

V usage is TRBV3-1 (or the pseudogene TRBV3-2) and J usage is TRBJ2-1; D is uncertain. This CDR3 spans 14 amino acids. Trimming cost V 4 bases and J 0 bases, with 7 bases left between them. Germline V lookup: CDR1 LGHDT, CDR2 YNNKEL (reference sequence). CDR3 sequence (DNA): TGTGCCAGCAGCCGAATGGCCTCCTACAATGAGCAGTTCTTC. Protein: CASSRMASYNEQFF.

This clone has a single count. The V gene is TRBV6-5, the J gene TRBJ2-7; the D gene is possibly TRBD2 (6 bases). CDR1 is MNHEY and CDR2 is SVGAGI in the germline V gene. Deletions cut 5 bases from V and 1 base from J, with 15 bases between. The CDR3 totals 15 residues. The CDR3 DNA follows: TGTGCCAGCAGTCGAGGGGCAGGGAGGTCCTACGAGCAGTACTTC. Its protein is CASSRGAGRSYEQYF.

V and J are TRBV7-9 and TRBJ2-3, with D possibly being TRBD2 (5 bases). There are 15 residues in the CDR3. The ends were cut back, 5 bases at V and 0 bases at J, with 12 bases in the middle. Germline V CDR1 and CDR2: SEHNR, FQNEAQ (reference sequence). The CDR3 protein is CASSRTERSTDTQYF. The CDR3 nucleotides read TGTGCCAGCAGCCGTACTGAGCGGAGCACAGATACGCAGTATTTT.

This clone was seen a single time. The chain links TRBV4-1 to TRBJ2-2; the D is unclear. Trimming took off 0 bases at V and 7 bases at J, with 9 bases between the two ends. This CDR3 contains 14 residues. Looked up from germline, CDR1 is MGHRA and CDR2 is YSYEKL. The CDR3 region is CASSQEEHIGELFF. CDR3 DNA: TGCGCCAGCAGCCAAGAGGAGCATATCGGGGAGCTGTTTTTT.

This clone was detected only a few times. The chain links TRBV18 to TRBJ1-4; D not resolved. Between the trimmed V and J ends, which lost 2 bases and 5 bases, there was a span of 15 bases. CDR1 is KGHSH and CDR2 is LQKENI in the germline V gene. This CDR3 is 16 amino acids long. CDR3 in DNA: TGTGCCAGCTCACCAAGGCAGAACAAACTCAATGAAAAACTGTTTTTT. Translating it yields CASSPRQNKLNEKLFF. Full variable domain (rest looked up from reference TRBV18 and TRBJ1-4): NAGVMQNPRHLVRRRGQEARLRCSPMKGHSHVYWYRQLPEEGLKFMVYLQKENIIDESGMPKERFSAEFPKEGPSILRIQQVVRGDSAAYFCASSPRQNKLNEKLFFGSGTQLSVL.